This T cell receptor (beta chain) originates from a study of OX40 agonist ivuxolimab in advanced cancers. Overall study context: Earlier anti-PD-1, anti-PD-L1 or anti-CTLA-4 therapy was permitted; 35% to 50% had received some.

On this clone itself: The antigen is undetermined.

Study-level points and caveats: On average, a greater number of expanded clones characterised CD8+ T cells relative to CD4+.

Per germline, CDR1 MNHEY and CDR2 SVGAGI. This CDR3 comprises 14 residues. The germline V and J ends were trimmed by 6 bases and 5 bases, with 14 bases remaining between them. Sequencing was performed with immunoSEQ multiplex PCR; in TCRdb, only in-frame clones are kept and a portion is missing. The sample includes roughly 43,000 clones, roughly nine tenths of them seen just once. The genes are TRBV6-5 and TRBJ1-5; D may be TRBD1 (6 bases). This receptor was taken from an adult with an advanced solid tumor such as melanoma, head and neck, liver or kidney cancer. Sequences were derived from CD4+ or CD8+ T cells sorted from blood, sampled in a trial of the OX40 agonist ivuxolimab. CDR3 DNA sequence: TGTGCCAGCAGCATCAGGGGAGGTTATCAGCCCCAGCATTTT. It codes for CASSIRGGYQPQHF.